These T cell receptor beta chains were read from a single sample in a study of cytomegalovirus exposure and HLA in healthy donors. Data came from immunoSEQ multiplex PCR; TCRdb stores just in-frame clones and leaves some out. The sample holds about 260,000 clones, 90% seen once. The sample consisted of PBMCs. The receptor source for this set is a woman aged 25 to 39 in good health and CMV-seronegative. The CDR3 runs from the conserved cysteine through the conserved F or W. A D gene is named only where the DNA matches it firmly. Clone size is shown for a subset of rows, as once, few, many or a class of expanded clone.

TRBV6-5	TRBJ1-2	TRBD1	.	TGTGCCAGCAACGGACAGGGTGGGGGAGATGGCTACACCTTC	CASNGQGGGDGYTF
TRBV30	TRBJ2-2	.	.	TGTGCCTGGAGCTTCTCGAACACCGGGGAGCTGTTTTTT	CAWSFSNTGELFF
TRBV2	TRBJ2-7	TRBD2	.	TGTGCCAGCAGATTGACTAGCGGGACGTACGAGCAGTACTTC	CASRLTSGTYEQYF
TRBV6-6	TRBJ2-5	.	.	TGTGCCAGCAGAGGGGGGTCCCAAGAGACCCAGTACTTC	CASRGGSQETQYF
TRBV13	TRBJ2-1	.	.	TGTGCCAGCAGACTAACACCTAGCACCTACAATGAGCAGTTCTTC	CASRLTPSTYNEQFF
TRBV6-5	TRBJ2-3	TRBD2	.	TGTGCCAGCAGTATACGGGGGGACCTCACAGATACGCAGTATTTT	CASSIRGDLTDTQYF
TRBV5-1	TRBJ2-1	.	.	TGCGCCAGCAGCTTGTCAGTAAACAATGAGCAGTTCTTC	CASSLSVNNEQFF
TRBV27	TRBJ2-3	.	.	TGTGCCAGCAGTGATACCGCACCTAGCACAGATACGCAGTATTTT	CASSDTAPSTDTQYF
TRBV10-2	TRBJ2-7	TRBD2	once	TGCGCCAGCAGTAAACTAGCGGGAGACTTCCTTCAGAGGGAGCAGTACTTC	CASSKLAGDFLQREQYF
TRBV2	TRBJ2-5	TRBD1	.	TGTGCCAGCAGTGAAATAGGGTCAGGGGGGTACTTC	CASSEIGSGGYF
TRBV7-8	TRBJ1-5	.	few	TGTGCCAGCAGCATGGGTAGTCAGCCCCAGCATTTT	CASSMGSQPQHF
TRBV27	TRBJ2-1	TRBD2	.	TGTGCCAGCAGTTTAGCTAGCGGGAGCCACATGTACAATGAGCAGTTCTTC	CASSLASGSHMYNEQFF
TRBV9	TRBJ2-3	.	.	TGTGCCAGCAGCGATTACTCTTCGTCAGATACGCAGTATTTT	CASSDYSSSDTQYF
TRBV7-2	TRBJ2-5	TRBD2	few	TGTGCCAGCAGCCGGACTAGCGGGTCGGAGACCCAGTACTTC	CASSRTSGSETQYF
TRBV4-1	TRBJ2-2	.	.	TGCGCCAGCAGCCAACACGATCTTACAGGGTTGTACACCGGGGAGCTGTTTTTT	CASSQHDLTGLYTGELFF
TRBV29-1	TRBJ2-5	.	.	TGCAGCGCCGAAACCATACAGGGAGGAGAGACCCAGTACTTC	CSAETIQGGETQYF
TRBV15	TRBJ2-7	.	.	TGTGCCACCAGCAATTCCCTTTACGAGCAGTACTTC	CATSNSLYEQYF